The 21 T cell receptor beta chains listed next were all sequenced from one sample in a study of CD8+ T cells in alopecia areata. Sequencing relied on a cDNA template that was reverse transcribed from extracted RNA. Assay used: immunoSEQ multiplex PCR; TCRdb lists only in-frame clones, some missing. The repertoire holds 200,000 to 250,000 clones, 50% to 65% seen once, with 0.45% in the top ten. The starting material was CD4+ T cells sorted from blood, obtained at week 0. Every receptor here comes from a human donor with alopecia areata.

The J gene is TRBJ1-2, the V gene TRBV7-2; D perhaps matches TRBD1 (5 bases). From germline, CDR1 is SGHTA and CDR2 FQGNSA. This CDR3 contains 17 residues. Trimming removed 5 bases at V and 5 bases at J, with 24 bases between. For the CDR3, the DNA is TGTGCCAGCAGCCACCGACAGTACCTTACCCCTTATTATGGCTACACCTTC. It is translated as CASSHRQYLTPYYGYTF. Combining the CDR3 with reference TRBV7-2 and TRBJ1-2 gives the whole variable domain GAGVSQSPSNKVTEKGKDVELRCDPISGHTALYWYRQSLGQGLEFLIYFQGNSAPDKSGLPSDRFSAERTGGSVSTLTIQRTQQEDSAVYLCASSHRQYLTPYYGYTFGSGTRLTVV.

V gene TRBV29-1 combines with J gene TRBJ2-5, with 7 bases that match TRBD2. Trimming at V came to 1 base and at J to 4 bases, leaving 6 bases not matched to a gene. Germline V CDR1 and CDR2: SQVTM, ANQGSEA. This CDR3 spans 14 amino acids. The CDR3 loop reads CSVEASAGVETQYF. CDR3 coding DNA: TGCAGCGTTGAAGCGAGCGCGGGGGTAGAGACCCAGTACTTC.

The V call is TRBV7-9, the J call TRBJ2-7; D call uncertain. CDR3 length equals 13 residues. In germline, CDR1 is SEHNR, CDR2 FQNEAQ (reference sequence). Trimming took 5 bases from V and 5 from J, leaving 13 bases between them. DNA of the CDR3: TGTGCCAGCAGCCCAAGGGCTGGAGACGAGCAGTACTTC. Residues: CASSPRAGDEQYF.

This chain connects TRBV9 to TRBJ1-1; D ambiguous. V was clipped by 2 bases and J by 4 bases, with 9 bases between them. CDR3 length: 13 amino acids. The germline CDR1 and CDR2 sequences are SGDLS and YYNGEE. The CDR3 loop reads CASSVSQTTEAFF. The CDR3 nucleotides read TGTGCCAGCAGCGTTTCACAGACCACTGAAGCTTTCTTT.

This chain connects TRBV5-1 to TRBJ1-1; D gene unclear. CDR1 SGHRS and CDR2 YFSETQ come from the germline V gene. V was trimmed by 9 bases and J by 0 bases, leaving 12 bases between them. The CDR3 has 13 amino acids. CDR3 in DNA: TGCGCCACCAGGACGGCTTTGAACACTGAAGCTTTCTTT. Translated: CATRTALNTEAFF. Filled out from reference TRBV5-1 and TRBJ1-1, the complete variable domain reads KAGVTQTPRYLIKTRGQQVTLSCSPISGHRSVSWYQQTPGQGLQFLFEYFSETQRNKGNFPGRFSGRQFSNSRSEMNVSTLELGDSALYLCATRTALNTEAFFGQGTRLTVV.

This clone was recorded a few times. The CDR3 nucleotides read TGCGCCAGCAGCTCCGGGACAGGCTACGAGCAGTACTTC. This gives the protein CASSSGTGYEQYF. V is TRBV5-1 and J is TRBJ2-7, with 8 bases that match TRBD1. The CDR3 loop spans 13 amino acids. V was pared by 3 bases and J by 3 bases, with 2 bases of the junction left unmatched. The germline CDR1 and CDR2 sequences are SGHRS and YFSETQ. The full variable domain, in which reference TRBV5-1 and TRBJ2-7 provide the parts outside the CDR3, is KAGVTQTPRYLIKTRGQQVTLSCSPISGHRSVSWYQQTPGQGLQFLFEYFSETQRNKGNFPGRFSGRQFSNSRSEMNVSTLELGDSALYLCASSSGTGYEQYFGPGTRLTVT.

V gene TRBV9 combines with J gene TRBJ2-1; the match to TRBD2 covers 10 bases. Per the germline V gene, CDR1 is SGDLS and CDR2 is YYNGEE. The CDR3 runs to 15 residues. V dropped 4 bases and J dropped 3; count of bases not matched to a gene: 4. CDR3: CASSSRLAGYNEQFF. As DNA, the CDR3 is TGTGCCAGCAGCTCCCGACTAGCGGGCTACAATGAGCAGTTCTTC.

The chain joins TRBV29-1 to TRBJ1-1; D uncertain. This CDR3 contains 14 residues. Deletions cut 6 bases from V and 1 base from J, with 15 bases between. From germline, CDR1 is SQVTM and CDR2 ANQGSEA. CDR3: CSVQGLLSNTEAFF. CDR3 DNA sequence: TGCAGCGTCCAAGGACTGTTATCGAACACTGAAGCTTTCTTT.

This clone was found many times. The chain links TRBV7-3 to TRBJ2-1, with TRBD1 matching over 7 bases. The junction had 6 bases not matched to a gene; V was cut back by 5 bases and J by 5 bases. This CDR3 comprises 14 residues. Germline V gene sequence: CDR1 SGHTA, CDR2 FQGTGA. CDR3 loop: CASSTDRSHNEQFF. CDR3 nucleotide sequence: TGTGCCAGCAGCACGGACAGGTCCCACAATGAGCAGTTCTTC.

The genes are TRBV30 and TRBJ1-6, with a tentative D call TRBD1 (5 bases). The V gene lost 1 base and the J gene lost 9 bases, with 13 bases spanning the gap. Looked up from germline, CDR1 is GTSNPN and CDR2 is SVGIG (reference sequence). This CDR3 has 14 residues. CDR3 nucleotides: TGTGCCTGGAGTGACCTTACCGGGGCTTCACCCCTCCACTTT. Its protein is CAWSDLTGASPLHF. The complete variable domain, with remaining parts taken from reference TRBV30 and TRBJ1-6, reads SQTIHQWPATLVQPVGSPLSLECTVEGTSNPNLYWYRQAAGRGLQLLFYSVGIGQISSEVPQNLSASRPQDRQFILSSKKLLLSDSGFYLCAWSDLTGASPLHFGNGTRLTVT.

The chain joins TRBV9 to TRBJ2-5; 11 bases match TRBD2. This CDR3 is 16 amino acids long. The trim removed 2 bases at V and 4 bases at J, leaving 7 bases unmatched. From germline, CDR1 is SGDLS and CDR2 YYNGEE. The DNA of the CDR3 is TGTGCCAGCAGCGTGACTAGCGGGGAGTTGGGAGAGACCCAGTACTTC. Translation gives CASSVTSGELGETQYF.

Details on this clone: Other DNA sequences in this sample translate to the same CDR3. This chain uses TRBV29-1 with TRBJ1-5; perhaps TRBD1 as D (5 bases). Germline values: CDR1 SQVTM, CDR2 ANQGSEA. The CDR3 covers 12 residues. V shed 7 bases and J shed 0 bases, with 7 bases lying between them. The chain's CDR3 is CSAGGSNQPQHF. CDR3 DNA sequence: TGCAGCGCGGGGGGTAGCAATCAGCCCCAGCATTTT.

This chain links TRBV30 with TRBJ1-6; 8 nucleotides agree with TRBD1. CDR1 is GTSNPN, CDR2 SVGIG, per germline (reference sequence). The V segment lost 5 bases and the J segment 7 bases; nucleotides outside the gene matches: 7. The CDR3 sequence is 14 residues long. The chain's CDR3 is CAWGRDRRNSPLHF. The CDR3 DNA reads TGTGCCTGGGGCCGGGACAGGAGGAATTCACCCCTCCACTTT.

The chain couples TRBV30 to TRBJ1-3; 7 bases fit TRBD1. This CDR3 comprises 13 residues. Unmatched junction bases numbered 2, after V lost 5 bases and J lost 1 base. Germline V CDR1 and CDR2: GTSNPN, SVGIG (reference sequence). DNA of the CDR3: TGTGCCTGGTCGGGACAGTCTGGAAACACCATATATTTT. It encodes CAWSGQSGNTIYF.

This sequence joins TRBV23-1 and TRBJ1-2, with D tentatively TRBD1 (5 bases). TRBV23-1 is sorted into the ORF group, with uncertain function. Trimming removed 9 bases from V and 1 base from J, with 18 bases in between. The CDR3 extends over 15 amino acids. This CDR3 is CARLRQRLFNYGYTF. CDR3 nucleotide sequence: TGCGCCAGACTAAGACAGCGATTATTTAACTATGGCTACACCTTC.

With regard to this clone: This specimen includes other DNA sequences encoding the same CDR3. The chain recombines TRBV30 with TRBJ1-5; unclear D gene. The CDR3 sequence is 13 residues long. Per the germline V gene, CDR1 is GTSNPN and CDR2 is SVGIG (reference sequence). V lost 0 bases and J lost 4, with 7 bases in between. The DNA for the CDR3 is TGTGCCTGGAGTGTACAAGGGAATCAGCCCCAGCATTTT. This encodes CAWSVQGNQPQHF.

As concerns this clone: This likely came from a read error, as a far larger clone is one base away. Other DNA sequences in the sample encode the same CDR3. The chain recombines TRBV2 with TRBJ2-5; no reliable D call. The CDR3 consists of 11 residues. The germline CDR1 and CDR2 sequences are SNHLY and FYNNEI. V lost 4 bases, J lost 4 bases, and 4 bases lay in between. The CDR3 coding sequence is TGTGCCAGCAGTGTGGGAGAGACCCAGTACTTC. It codes for CASSVGETQYF.

In this sample, this clone turned up a few times. A much larger clone sits a single nucleotide away, making a read error possible. Other nucleotide sequences in the sample specify the same CDR3. The V call is TRBV19, the J call TRBJ2-3, with TRBD1 matching 8 bases. CDR3 length: 13 amino acids. The junction had 2 bases not matched to a gene; V was cut back by 8 bases and J by 1 base. Germline CDR1 LNHDA, CDR2 SQIVND (reference sequence). CDR3 DNA: TGTGCCAGTGGACAGGGCGGCACAGATACGCAGTATTTT. It encodes CASGQGGTDTQYF.

The chain recombines TRBV27 with TRBJ2-5; possible D gene TRBD1, 6 bases. Between the trimmed V and J ends, which lost 6 bases and 2 bases, there was a span of 16 bases. Germline V lookup: CDR1 MNHEY, CDR2 SMNVEV (reference sequence). The CDR3 contains 15 residues. CDR3 nucleotides: TGTGCCAGCAGGTCCTGGGACACCAAACAAGAGACCCAGTACTTC. Translated, it gives CASRSWDTKQETQYF.

This clone was detected only a few times. The genes are TRBV2 and TRBJ1-2; 7 bases match TRBD1. After removal of 7 bases from V and 4 bases from J, the junction contained 3 bases not matched to a gene. The CDR3 is made up of 12 amino acids. Germline V CDR1 and CDR2: SNHLY, FYNNEI. Here the CDR3 reads CASIRTGYGYTF. CDR3 DNA: TGTGCCAGCATCCGGACAGGCTATGGCTACACCTTC.

The CDR3 sequence: CASSSAGYNQPQHF. CDR3 DNA sequence: TGTGCCAGCAGCTCCGCGGGATACAATCAGCCCCAGCATTTT. The rearrangement joins TRBV9 to TRBJ1-5; unclear D gene. From germline, CDR1 is SGDLS and CDR2 YYNGEE. V lost 4 bases and J lost 3, with 11 bases in between. This CDR3 contains 14 residues.